This is a list of T cell receptor beta chains from one sample in a study of T cells after yellow fever vaccination. One entry per CDR3 protein, called by TCRdb with MiXCR from the 5' RACE reads. Among roughly 500,000 distinct CDR3 sequences listed, roughly a fifth were seen once. The sample here was PBMCs, taken 15 days after the yellow fever booster vaccination. Receptors were obtained from a man aged 30 to 39 who received the YFV17D yellow fever vaccine. Both conserved end residues are part of each CDR3. Each record gives: clone size, J gene, CDR3 length, V gene, D gene, CDR3 DNA, CDR3 protein. A D gene is named only where the DNA matches it firmly. Some rows have no size entry. The others give once, few or many, or a class for an expanded clone.

>few|TRBJ2-1|16|TRBV7-8|-
TGTGCCAGCAGCTACCCCGGGGGCGGGAGCTCAAATGAGCAGTTCTTC
CASSYPGGGSSNEQFF
>-|TRBJ2-1|15|TRBV11-3|TRBD2
TGTGCCAGCAGCTTAGGGACTAGCACCCTGCATGAGCAGTTCTTC
CASSLGTSTLHEQFF
>few|TRBJ2-7|12|TRBV29-1|TRBD1
TGCAGCGTTTCCGACAGGGCCAACGAGCAGTACTTC
CSVSDRANEQYF
>few|TRBJ2-1|15|TRBV5-1|TRBD2
TGCGCCAGCAGCCGAGAGACTAGCGGGATGTATGAGCAGTTCTTC
CASSRETSGMYEQFF
>-|TRBJ2-7|15|TRBV6-2/TRBV6-3|-
TGTGCCAGCAGTTACCCGGTTAGGGGGATCTACGAGCAGTACTTC
CASSYPVRGIYEQYF
>few|TRBJ2-1|17|TRBV7-9|TRBD2
TGTGCCAGCAGCTTCACTAGCGGGAGTGTCTCCTACAATGAGCAGTTCTTC
CASSFTSGSVSYNEQFF
>few|TRBJ2-1|15|TRBV25-1|TRBD2
TGTGCCAGCAGGACAGGGGGACTAGCGGCCAATGAGCAGTTCTTC
CASRTGGLAANEQFF
>-|TRBJ2-7|11|TRBV20-1|-
TGCAGTGCGCAGTCCAGCTACGAGCAGTACTTC
CSAQSSYEQYF
>few|TRBJ2-7|15|TRBV3-1|TRBD1
TGTGCCAGCAGCCTCACCTGGGACAGCCAGTACGAGCAGTACTTC
CASSLTWDSQYEQYF
>-|TRBJ2-5|15|TRBV3-1|-
TGTGCCAGCAGTCCAGGGGTGACTGGGTTAGAGACCCAGTACTTC
CASSPGVTGLETQYF
>-|TRBJ2-2|15|TRBV12-3/TRBV12-4|-
TGTGCCAGCAGACACCGGGACTCTAACACCGGGGAGCTGTTTTTT
CASRHRDSNTGELFF
>once|TRBJ2-5|15|TRBV3-1|-
TGTGCCAGCAGCCAAGTGCTGCGGGACCAAGAGACCCAGTACTTC
CASSQVLRDQETQYF
>-|TRBJ2-3|17|TRBV5-8|-
TGTGCCAGCAGCTTGGGGGCGCGCGGGGGCCCCACAGATACGCAGTATTTT
CASSLGARGGPTDTQYF
>-|TRBJ1-1|14|TRBV7-8|-
TGTGCCAGCAGTAAGGACCGCGGGGCGGCTGAAGCTTTCTTT
CASSKDRGAAEAFF
>-|TRBJ1-1|13|TRBV19|-
TGTGCCAGTAGTTTGCGACAGAGAGATGAAGCTTTCTTT
CASSLRQRDEAFF
>-|TRBJ2-3|12|TRBV10-3|-
TGTGCCATCGGGGGAAATAGAGATACGCAGTATTTT
CAIGGNRDTQYF
>few|TRBJ2-2|14|TRBV11-3|-
TGTGCCAGCAGCTTAGCTAGGAGCGCCGGGGAGCTGTTTTTT
CASSLARSAGELFF
>few|TRBJ2-5|15|TRBV6-1|TRBD2
TGTGCCAGCACCGGTAGCGGGAGTGGCCAAGAGACCCAGTACTTC
CASTGSGSGQETQYF
>-|TRBJ1-2|15|TRBV19|-
TGTGCCAGTAGTATACTTCGTGAATGGAACTATGGCTACACCTTC
CASSILREWNYGYTF
>-|TRBJ2-7|11|TRBV6-7|-
TGTGCCGAACCGGCCCTACTCGAGCAGTACTTC
CAEPALLEQYF
>few|TRBJ2-2|16|TRBV12-3/TRBV12-4|TRBD2
TGTGCCAGCAGCCCTGGTAGCGGGAGTCGGGCCGGGGAGCTGTTTTTT
CASSPGSGSRAGELFF
>few|TRBJ2-5|15|TRBV7-2|TRBD2
TGTGCCAGCACCGAAAGCGGGAGGGCCCGAGAGACCCAGTACTTC
CASTESGRARETQYF
>many|TRBJ1-4|12|TRBV12-3/TRBV12-4|-
TGTGCCAGCAGTTTGAACAGCCAAAAACTGTTTTTT
CASSLNSQKLFF
>few|TRBJ2-2|15|TRBV3-1|-
TGTGCCAGCAGCCAAAGGATTCGTACGATCGGGGAGCTGTTTTTT
CASSQRIRTIGELFF
>-|TRBJ2-1|14|TRBV6-1|TRBD2
TGTGCCAGCAATAGCCGGGACTACTACAATGAGCAGTTCTTC
CASNSRDYYNEQFF
>few|TRBJ1-5|15|TRBV6-2/TRBV6-3|-
TGTGCCAGCAGTTACCAGCAGGGAGGTACGCAGCCCCAGCATTTT
CASSYQQGGTQPQHF
>few|TRBJ2-5|12|TRBV12-3/TRBV12-4|-
TGTGCCAGCAGTTTGAAGGGGTTGACCCAGTACTTC
CASSLKGLTQYF
>-|TRBJ2-1|12|TRBV28|-
TGTGCCAGCACCCCCGCTATTGGGGAGCAGTTCTTC
CASTPAIGEQFF
>few|TRBJ2-3|14|TRBV7-9|-
TGTGCCAGCAGCCGACAGTTCATGACAGATACGCAGTATTTT
CASSRQFMTDTQYF
>-|TRBJ2-2|15|TRBV7-3|TRBD2
TGTGCCAGCAGCCAAGCTAGCGGGAGTGCCGGGGAGCTGTTTTTT
CASSQASGSAGELFF
>-|TRBJ2-3|13|TRBV6-6|-
TGTGCCAGCGTTAAAGGGGCTACAGATACGCAGTATTTT
CASVKGATDTQYF
>few|TRBJ2-3|12|TRBV12-3/TRBV12-4|-
TGTGCCAGCAGTGCCTCCGGCGAAACGCAGTATTTT
CASSASGETQYF
>-|TRBJ2-2|16|TRBV29-1|TRBD2
TGCAGCGTCGCGGGACTAGCGGGAGGGCCATCCGGGGAGCTGTTTTTT
CSVAGLAGGPSGELFF
>-|TRBJ2-3|16|TRBV6-5|TRBD2
TGTGCCAGCAGTTACTCGGGGGCGGGAGGGCCAGGTACGCAGTATTTT
CASSYSGAGGPGTQYF
>-|TRBJ2-3|15|TRBV20-1|TRBD2
TGCAGTGCTGACGGACTAGCGGGAGGCACAGATACGCAGTATTTT
CSADGLAGGTDTQYF
>-|TRBJ2-2|15|TRBV7-8|-
TGTGCCAGCAGCAGAGGACTAACCGGGACCGGGGAGCTGTTTTTT
CASSRGLTGTGELFF
>-|TRBJ2-7|12|TRBV7-2|-
TGTGCCAGCAGCTTACTCGTGGGGGAGCAGTACTTC
CASSLLVGEQYF
>-|TRBJ1-1|10|TRBV20-1|-
TGCAGTACGGCCGGGAGTGAAGCTTTCTTT
CSTAGSEAFF
>few|TRBJ2-5|14|TRBV20-1|-
TGCAGTGCAGCAGGGCTGAGAGACCAAGAGACCCAGTACTTC
CSAAGLRDQETQYF
>few|TRBJ2-7|12|TRBV20-1|TRBD1
TGCAGTGCTAGACCCGGACAGGAAGGGCAGTACTTC
CSARPGQEGQYF
>-|TRBJ2-2|16|TRBV19|TRBD1
TGTGCCAGTAGGTTAGGGGGCGCGTCGAACACCGGGGAGCTGTTTTTT
CASRLGGASNTGELFF
>-|TRBJ2-1|15|TRBV13|TRBD2
TGTGCCAGCCGCGCCAGCGGGACCATCTACAATGAGCAGTTCTTC
CASRASGTIYNEQFF